One and the same sample provided the 4 T cell receptor beta chains below, sequenced in a study of a mutant IDH1 vaccine in newly diagnosed glioma. The time point denotes: baseline, week 1 (first vaccination visit). Treatment specified: pre-vaccination baseline after standard-of-care therapy. The table came from immunoSEQ multiplex PCR; TCRdb's copy has only in-frame clones and leaves some out. The sample gives tens of thousands of clones, roughly 90% of which show up once; around 2.5% is in the top ten. This material consisted of PBMCs, taken from a glioma patient treated with radiotherapy, temozolomide or both. These receptors all stem from a man aged 35-49 years with glioma.

The chain couples TRBV19 to TRBJ2-2, with D perhaps matching TRBD1 or TRBD2 (5 bases each). Trimming stripped 1 base from V and 4 bases from J, with 16 bases between. The CDR3 covers 17 residues. Germline values: CDR1 LNHDA, CDR2 SQIVND (reference sequence). The CDR3 is CASSIVLWGSGTGELFF. The CDR3 region has the DNA TGTGCCAGTAGTATAGTACTTTGGGGGTCGGGCACCGGGGAGCTGTTTTTT.

The CDR3 loop is CASSQGGFGGYTF. The CDR3 coding sequence is TGCGCCAGCAGCCAGGGCGGGTTCGGAGGCTACACCTTC. This chain uses TRBV4-1 with TRBJ1-2; D gene unclear. Germline V gives CDR1 MGHRA, CDR2 YSYEKL. Trimming took off 3 bases at V and 8 bases at J, with 13 bases between the two ends. CDR3 length: 13 residues.

The chain employs TRBV29-1 and TRBJ2-7, with 11 bases fitting TRBD1. The germline CDR1 and CDR2 sequences are SQVTM and ANQGSEA. The CDR3 sequence is 13 residues long. The V and J ends lost 6 bases and 4 bases, in that order; junction bases with no gene match: 5. The DNA for the CDR3 is TGCAGCGTCGAGGGACAGGGGGGTTACGAGCAGTACTTC. Encoded protein: CSVEGQGGYEQYF.

The genes are TRBV2 and TRBJ1-5; the D is unclear. Germline lookup yields CDR1 SNHLY and CDR2 FYNNEI. Trimming took off 6 bases at V and 3 bases at J, with 6 bases between the two ends. The CDR3 is 12 residues long. The DNA of the CDR3 is TGTGCCAGCAGAAGGGCCAATCAGCCCCAGCATTTT. Translating gives CASRRANQPQHF.